What follows is one TCR beta chain and its context. The V and J ends lost 5 bases and 10 bases respectively, with 14 bases between them. The germline CDR1 and CDR2 sequences are GTSNPN and SVGIG (reference sequence). The CDR3 consists of 11 residues. Amplification of TCR beta CDR3 regions was performed using RNA transcripts as template. The TCR CDR3 was amplified in a first-round RT-PCR using the HTBI primer set. TCRdb passed the multiplex PCR reads through MiXCR, listing each CDR3 protein once. Of under 450,000 distinct CDR3 sequences in the sample, about 17% were seen once. The sample is drawn from a study of T cells in Graves' hyperthyroidism and ophthalmopathy. Uncontrolled infection, other autoimmune disease, pregnancy and lactation each barred patients from inclusion. This blood was taken when hyperthyroidism was first diagnosed, before any ophthalmopathy symptoms existed.

The chain uses TRBV30 and TRBJ1-1, with unresolved D. Sequencing used blood. The clonotype was recovered from a woman aged 30 to 39 with Graves' hyperthyroidism that later progressed to Graves' ophthalmopathy. CDR3 nucleotide sequence: TGTGCCTGGTCCTGGGAGGCGCTAGCTTTCTTT. Protein product: CAWSWEALAFF.